This T cell receptor (beta chain) was identified in a study of cytomegalovirus exposure and HLA in healthy donors. Turning to the study itself: Earlier, 180 million or so T cells were analyzed, and some 120 million unique TCR beta sequences were found among them.

This clone was found a few times. Its specificity is not known. Germline CDR1 MDHEN, CDR2 SYDVKM. Trimming removed 3 bases at V and 5 bases at J, with 11 bases between. This CDR3 is 14 amino acids long. The study, taken as a whole, reports: Researchers had no immune exposure information except CMV serostatus available. In an earlier analysis, productive rearrangement rates for most beta V segments clustered near 87% or 30%.

In the PCR, 60 Vbeta and 13 Jbeta primers were used. The table came from immunoSEQ multiplex PCR; TCRdb's copy has only in-frame clones and leaves some out. The sample lists around 150,000 clones; 75% to 85% were seen once. The chain has TRBV28 and TRBJ1-5, with D perhaps TRBD1 (5 bases). This sequence originates from a woman aged 18 to 35 in good health and CMV-seronegative. The sample was PBMCs. CDR3 region: CASSFLQEDQPQHF. CDR3 nucleotide sequence: TGTGCCAGCAGTTTTCTACAGGAAGATCAGCCCCAGCATTTT.